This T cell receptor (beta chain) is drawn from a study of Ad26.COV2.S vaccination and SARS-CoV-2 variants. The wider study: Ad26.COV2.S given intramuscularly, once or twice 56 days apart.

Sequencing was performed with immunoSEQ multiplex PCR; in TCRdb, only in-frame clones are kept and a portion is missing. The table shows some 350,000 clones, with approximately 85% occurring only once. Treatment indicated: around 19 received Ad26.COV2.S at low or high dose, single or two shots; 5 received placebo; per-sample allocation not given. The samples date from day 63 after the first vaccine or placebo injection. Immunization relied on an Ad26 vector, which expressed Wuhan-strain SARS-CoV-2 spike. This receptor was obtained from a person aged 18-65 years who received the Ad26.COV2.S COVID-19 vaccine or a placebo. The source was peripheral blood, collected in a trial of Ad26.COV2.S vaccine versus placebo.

CDR3 sequence reads: CAIRTGGSYEQYF. The CDR3 region has the DNA TGTGCCATACGGACAGGGGGGTCCTACGAGCAGTACTTC. The J gene is TRBJ2-7, the V gene TRBV10-3; 10 bases align to TRBD1. V trimming: 9 bases; J trimming: 1 base; junction bases outside the gene matches: 3. CDR3 length: 13 amino acids. Germline V lookup: CDR1 ENHRY, CDR2 SYGVKD.